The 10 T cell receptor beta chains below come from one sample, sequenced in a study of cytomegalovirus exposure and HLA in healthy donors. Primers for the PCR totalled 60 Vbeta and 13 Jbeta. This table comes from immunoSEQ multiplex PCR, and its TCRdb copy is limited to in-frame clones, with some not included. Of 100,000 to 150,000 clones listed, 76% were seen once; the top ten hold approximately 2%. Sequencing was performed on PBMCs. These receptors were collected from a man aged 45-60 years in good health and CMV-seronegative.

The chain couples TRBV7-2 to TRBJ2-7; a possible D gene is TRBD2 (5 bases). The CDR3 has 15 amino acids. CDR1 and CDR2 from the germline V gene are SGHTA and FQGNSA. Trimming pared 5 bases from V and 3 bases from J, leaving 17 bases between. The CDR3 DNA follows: TGTGCCAGCAGCCCCCGGGGATATACACACTACGAGCAGTACTTC. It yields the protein CASSPRGYTHYEQYF.

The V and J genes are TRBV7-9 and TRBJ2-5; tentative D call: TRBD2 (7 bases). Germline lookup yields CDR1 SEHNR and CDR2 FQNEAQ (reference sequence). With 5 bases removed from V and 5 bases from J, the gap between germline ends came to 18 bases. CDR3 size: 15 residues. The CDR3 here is CASSIYREGEETQYF. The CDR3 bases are TGTGCCAGCAGCATTTACAGGGAGGGAGAGGAGACCCAGTACTTC.

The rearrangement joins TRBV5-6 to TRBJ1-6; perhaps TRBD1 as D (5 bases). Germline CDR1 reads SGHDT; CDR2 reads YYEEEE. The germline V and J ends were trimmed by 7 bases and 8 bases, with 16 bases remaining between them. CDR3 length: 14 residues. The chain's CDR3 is CASHLQGSHSPLHF. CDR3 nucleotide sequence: TGTGCCAGCCATCTGCAGGGTAGCCATTCACCCCTCCACTTT. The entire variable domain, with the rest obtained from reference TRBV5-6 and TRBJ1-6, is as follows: DAGVTQSPTHLIKTRGQQVTLRCSPKSGHDTVSWYQQALGQGPQFIFQYYEEEERQRGNFPDRFSGHQFPNYSSELNVNALLLGDSALYLCASHLQGSHSPLHFGNGTRLTVT.

The CDR3 loop is CAISASGIGWEAEAFF. The CDR3 DNA reads as TGTGCCATCAGTGCGTCGGGTATCGGCTGGGAGGCTGAAGCTTTCTTT. The gene calls are TRBV10-3 and TRBJ1-1; no firm D call. V lost 4 bases, J lost 6 bases, and 21 bases lay in between. The CDR3 is made up of 16 amino acids. The germline V gene encodes CDR1 ENHRY and CDR2 SYGVKD.

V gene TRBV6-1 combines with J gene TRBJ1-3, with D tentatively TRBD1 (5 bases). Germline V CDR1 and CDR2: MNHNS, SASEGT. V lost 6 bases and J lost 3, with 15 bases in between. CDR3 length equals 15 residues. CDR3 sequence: CASRPGGGNGNTIYF. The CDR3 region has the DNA TGTGCCAGCAGACCCGGGGGGGGAAATGGAAACACCATATATTTT.

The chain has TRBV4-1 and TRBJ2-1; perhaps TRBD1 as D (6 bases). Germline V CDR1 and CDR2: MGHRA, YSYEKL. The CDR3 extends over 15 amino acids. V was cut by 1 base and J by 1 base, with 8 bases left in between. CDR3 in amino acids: CASSQGQGSYNEQFF. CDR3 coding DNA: TGCGCCAGCAGCCAAGGTCAGGGGTCCTACAATGAGCAGTTCTTC.

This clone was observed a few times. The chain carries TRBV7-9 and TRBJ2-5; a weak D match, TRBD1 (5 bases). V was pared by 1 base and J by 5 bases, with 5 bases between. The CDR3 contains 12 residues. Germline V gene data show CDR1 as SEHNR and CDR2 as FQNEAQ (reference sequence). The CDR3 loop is CASSLGQETQYF. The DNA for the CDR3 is TGTGCCAGCAGCTTAGGACAGGAGACCCAGTACTTC.

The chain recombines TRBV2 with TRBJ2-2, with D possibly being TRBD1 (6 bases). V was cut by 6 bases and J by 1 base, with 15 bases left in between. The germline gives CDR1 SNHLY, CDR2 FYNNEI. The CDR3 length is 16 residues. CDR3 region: CASRATGFRNTGELFF. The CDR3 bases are TGTGCCAGCAGGGCTACAGGGTTCCGGAACACCGGGGAGCTGTTTTTT.

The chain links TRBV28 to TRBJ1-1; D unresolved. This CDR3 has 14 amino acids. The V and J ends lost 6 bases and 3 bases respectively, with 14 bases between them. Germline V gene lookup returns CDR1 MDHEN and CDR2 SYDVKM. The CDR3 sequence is CASRVPRRDTEAFF. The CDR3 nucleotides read TGTGCCAGCAGGGTGCCGAGACGGGACACTGAAGCTTTCTTT.

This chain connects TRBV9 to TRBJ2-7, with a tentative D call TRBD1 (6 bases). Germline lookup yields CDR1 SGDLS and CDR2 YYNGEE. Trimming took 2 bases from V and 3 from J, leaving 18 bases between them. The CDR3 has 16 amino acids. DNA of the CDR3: TGTGCCAGCAGCGTCGGGACACAAAACACAATCTACGAGCAGTACTTC. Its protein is CASSVGTQNTIYEQYF.